These 28 T cell receptor beta chains originate from one sample sequenced in a study of shared clonotypes between healthy human individuals. The repertoire was sequenced with immunoSEQ multiplex PCR; TCRdb's copy has only in-frame clones and lacks some. The table shows a few hundred thousand clones, with roughly 91% occurring only once. The sample taken for sequencing was memory CD8+ T cells sorted from blood. The subset: CD45RO+ cells pooled with CCR7-negative TemRA cells. The receptors here all came from a man younger than 35 in good health.

Ten or more counts support this clone. The V and J genes are TRBV9 and TRBJ2-3; D is ambiguous. V dropped 5 bases and J dropped 1 base, with 11 bases sitting between them. The CDR3 spans 14 residues. The V gene's germline CDR1 is SGDLS and CDR2 YYNGEE. This CDR3 reads CASSNGGGTDTQYF. The CDR3, as DNA: TGTGCCAGCAGTAATGGCGGAGGCACAGATACGCAGTATTTT.

CDR3 loop: CASSRVDSYEKLFF. CDR3 nucleotides: TGTGCCAGTTCACGGGTGGACAGTTATGAAAAACTGTTTTTT. The J gene is TRBJ1-4, the V gene TRBV19, with D maybe TRBD1 (6 bases). Trimming cost V 8 bases and J 6 bases, with 16 bases left between them. The germline gives CDR1 LNHDA, CDR2 SQIVND (reference sequence). This CDR3 has 14 amino acids.

The chain recombines TRBV18 with TRBJ1-2; 8 nucleotides match TRBD1. CDR3 size: 17 residues. Germline CDR1 reads KGHSH; CDR2 reads LQKENI. The V segment lost 2 bases and the J segment 4 bases; nucleotides outside the gene matches: 12. The CDR3 loop reads CASSPNLPGGSIYGYTF. The CDR3 coding sequence is TGTGCCAGCTCACCAAATTTGCCAGGGGGCAGTATCTATGGCTACACCTTC.

The chain joins TRBV18 to TRBJ2-3; the D is unclear. Germline values: CDR1 KGHSH, CDR2 LQKENI. This CDR3 has 14 residues. The V end was cut by 1 base, the J end by 4 bases, with 9 bases between. In nucleotides, the CDR3 is TGTGCCAGCTCACCACTGCCGGGCCCAGATACGCAGTATTTT. It codes for CASSPLPGPDTQYF.

The chain is built from TRBV5-6 and TRBJ2-7; D gene unclear. This CDR3 has 13 residues. Germline lookup yields CDR1 SGHDT and CDR2 YYEEEE. V dropped 9 bases and J dropped 2 bases, with 15 bases sitting between them. The CDR3 DNA follows: TGTGCCACCAAACCGGGTCTAACCTACGAGCAGTACTTC. Translating it yields CATKPGLTYEQYF.

This clone has just one count. This sequence joins TRBV29-1 and TRBJ2-3; D uncertain. Germline CDR1 and CDR2: SQVTM and ANQGSEA. With 0 bases removed from V and 1 base from J, the gap between germline ends came to 5 bases. The CDR3 runs to 13 residues. The CDR3 spells CSVEDSGTDTQYF. The CDR3 nucleotides read TGCAGCGTTGAAGATAGTGGCACAGATACGCAGTATTTT.

The chain carries TRBV28 and TRBJ2-2; a weak D match, TRBD2 (6 bases). The CDR3 length is 17 residues. Trimming removed 6 bases at V and 4 bases at J, with 21 bases between. Germline loops: CDR1 MDHEN, CDR2 SYDVKM. Written as DNA, the CDR3 is TGTGCCAGCAGATCCCCTCCAAGACTAGATATCACCGGGGAGCTGTTTTTT. Translating gives CASRSPPRLDITGELFF.

This clone was found once. The chain carries TRBV7-9 and TRBJ1-1; D unresolved. Germline assignment: CDR1 SEHNR and CDR2 FQNEAQ (reference sequence). The CDR3 has 15 residues. V was shortened by 1 base and J by 0 bases, with 9 bases between the two germline ends. The CDR3 DNA is TGTGCCAGCAGCTTAGGAGCGGGGATGAACACTGAAGCTTTCTTT. This gives the protein CASSLGAGMNTEAFF.

The V gene is TRBV6-5, the J gene TRBJ1-1; D is uncertain. Germline V CDR1 and CDR2: MNHEY, SVGAGI. The CDR3 consists of 11 residues. The germline V and J ends were trimmed by 5 bases and 7 bases, with 8 bases remaining between them. The chain's CDR3 is CASSPEDEAFF. In DNA form, the CDR3 reads TGTGCCAGCAGTCCCGAGGATGAAGCTTTCTTT.

The chain employs TRBV10-3 and TRBJ1-6; unclear D gene. V was pared by 3 bases and J by 4 bases, with 13 bases between. In germline, CDR1 is ENHRY, CDR2 SYGVKD. The CDR3 is 16 residues long. CDR3 bases: TGTGCCATCAGTGATAGAGGAGGCTTTTATAATTCACCCCTCCACTTT. Amino acids: CAISDRGGFYNSPLHF.

This chain uses TRBV5-6 with TRBJ2-7, with D uncertain. This CDR3 contains 12 residues. Germline values: CDR1 SGHDT, CDR2 YYEEEE. Trimming took 0 bases from V and 3 from J, leaving 4 bases between them. The CDR3 protein is CASSLGYYEQYF. Here the CDR3 DNA reads TGTGCCAGCAGCTTGGGATACTACGAGCAGTACTTC.

The table lists this clone with a count of one. V usage is TRBV4-1 and J usage is TRBJ2-5; tentative D call: TRBD2 (6 bases). CDR1 is MGHRA, CDR2 YSYEKL, per germline. V lost 0 bases and J lost 2, with 10 bases in between. The length of the CDR3 is 15 residues. CDR3 bases: TGCGCCAGCAGCCAAGAAGTGGGACTGCAAGAGACCCAGTACTTC. Protein: CASSQEVGLQETQYF.

The chain is built from TRBV7-8 and TRBJ2-7, with 10 bases lining up with TRBD1. The CDR3 has 16 residues. Germline V lookup: CDR1 SGHVS, CDR2 FQNEAQ. The V gene end was trimmed by 2 bases and the J gene end by 6 bases; junction bases not matched to a gene: 10. The CDR3 DNA follows: TGTGCCAGCAGCTTAACCCCCGAGACAGGGGGCTCCGAGCAGTACTTC. Translating gives CASSLTPETGGSEQYF.

The V and J genes are TRBV4-1 and TRBJ2-1; 8 bases are shared with TRBD2. The CDR3 runs to 16 residues. Trimming removed 3 bases from V and 3 bases from J; junction bases left unmatched: 7. Germline values: CDR1 MGHRA, CDR2 YSYEKL. CDR3 bases: TGCGCCAGCAGCCAGTTCGGGGGGGCCGTCTACAATGAGCAGTTCTTC. Its translation is CASSQFGGAVYNEQFF.

The V and J genes are TRBV5-4 and TRBJ2-7; D is uncertain. The CDR3 totals 14 residues. Per the germline V gene, CDR1 is SGHNT and CDR2 is YYREEE (reference sequence). V was shortened by 4 bases and J by 5 bases, with 16 bases between the two germline ends. The chain's CDR3 is CASSPPSSSNEQYF. The DNA of the CDR3 is TGTGCCAGCAGCCCCCCGTCGAGTTCGAACGAGCAGTACTTC.

This chain uses TRBV4-1 with TRBJ1-1; D uncertain. The CDR3 spans 14 residues. V was pared by 4 bases and J by 0 bases, with 9 bases between. The germline CDR1 and CDR2 sequences are MGHRA and YSYEKL. This chain's CDR3 is CASSPNSMNTEAFF. The CDR3 DNA follows: TGCGCCAGCAGCCCGAACAGCATGAACACTGAAGCTTTCTTT.

V usage is TRBV11-2 and J usage is TRBJ2-7, with D perhaps TRBD2 (7 bases). V lost 3 bases, J lost 0 bases, and 18 bases lay in between. This CDR3 is 17 amino acids long. Germline CDR1 SGHAT, CDR2 FQNNGV. This CDR3 reads CASSFDGGASISYEQYF. CDR3 DNA sequence: TGTGCCAGCAGCTTTGATGGGGGGGCTAGCATCTCCTACGAGCAGTACTTC.

This clone was seen once. The chain combines TRBV7-9 with TRBJ2-7; 10 bases are a match to TRBD1. The CDR3 length is 13 residues. CDR1 is SEHNR and CDR2 is FQNEAQ in the germline V gene (reference sequence). J gave up 4 bases and V 7 bases, and 4 bases lay outside the gene matches. The CDR3 loop reads CASMTGGGYEQYF. The CDR3 DNA follows: TGTGCCAGCATGACAGGGGGCGGGTACGAGCAGTACTTC.

The chain is built from TRBV28 and TRBJ2-7; 8 bases are shared with TRBD2. This CDR3 is 16 amino acids long. J lost 0 bases, V lost 1 base, and 5 bases had no gene match. CDR1 and CDR2 (germline): MDHEN, SYDVKM. This CDR3 reads CASSLFGREGSYEQYF. CDR3 nucleotides: TGTGCCAGCAGTTTATTCGGGAGGGAGGGCTCCTACGAGCAGTACTTC.

This chain connects TRBV27 to TRBJ2-7, with 8 nucleotides matching TRBD2. With 3 bases clipped from V and 3 bases from J, the junction kept 10 bases outside the gene matches. The germline CDR1 and CDR2 sequences are MNHEY and SMNVEV (reference sequence). The CDR3 length is 16 residues. CDR3 nucleotides: TGTGCCAGCAGTTTTTCCGGGGGGGAGAATTACTACGAGCAGTACTTC. Protein: CASSFSGGENYYEQYF.

The chain employs TRBV6-1 and TRBJ1-2, with 11 bases matching TRBD1. Germline V gene lookup returns CDR1 MNHNS and CDR2 SASEGT. The CDR3 is made up of 15 amino acids. J was trimmed by 6 bases and V by 6 bases; bases with no gene match: 9. The CDR3 is CASRLDLGQGDGYTF. CDR3 in DNA: TGTGCCAGCAGACTGGACTTGGGACAGGGGGATGGCTACACCTTC.

J is TRBJ2-7 and V is TRBV27, with TRBD2 identical over 7 bases. The CDR3 totals 16 residues. V lost 4 bases, J lost 3 bases, and 12 bases stayed unmatched. CDR1 MNHEY and CDR2 SMNVEV come from the germline V gene (reference sequence). The chain's CDR3 is CASSSDQGGPLYEQYF. CDR3 in DNA: TGTGCCAGCAGTTCCGATCAGGGAGGGCCCCTCTACGAGCAGTACTTC.

The chain's CDR3 is CAWSVGALLWDEQYF. The CDR3 DNA is TGTGCCTGGAGTGTAGGGGCCCTCCTGTGGGACGAGCAGTACTTC. This chain links TRBV30 with TRBJ2-7; D perhaps matches TRBD1 (5 bases). The germline V gene encodes CDR1 GTSNPN and CDR2 SVGIG (reference sequence). This CDR3 has 15 amino acids. Trimming removed 0 bases from V and 5 bases from J, with 17 bases in between.

The V and J genes are TRBV27 and TRBJ2-7, with D unclear. Trimming left V 7 bases short and J 8 bases short, with 24 bases between. The germline V gene encodes CDR1 MNHEY and CDR2 SMNVEV (reference sequence). The CDR3 runs to 15 residues. For the CDR3, the DNA is TGTGCCAGCACTTCAGACGAGGAACATTTAGATAAGCAGTACTTC. It codes for CASTSDEEHLDKQYF.

The sample holds one count of this clone. The chain has TRBV30 and TRBJ2-1; unclear D gene. CDR1 and CDR2 (germline): GTSNPN, SVGIG (reference sequence). V dropped 8 bases and J dropped 3 bases, with 17 bases sitting between them. The CDR3 extends over 14 amino acids. Here the CDR3 reads CAGKPNSVYNEQFF. CDR3 DNA: TGTGCCGGGAAGCCGAATTCGGTCTACAATGAGCAGTTCTTC.

V usage is TRBV10-3 and J usage is TRBJ2-5; 7 bases map to TRBD1. CDR1 ENHRY and CDR2 SYGVKD come from the germline V gene. This CDR3 region has 16 residues. With 0 bases clipped from V and 7 bases from J, the junction kept 11 bases outside the gene matches. CDR3 in DNA: TGTGCCATCAGTGAGTCTGACAGCAGGGGGTTTTGGACCCAGTACTTC. Its translation is CAISESDSRGFWTQYF.

The V and J genes are TRBV9 and TRBJ2-1; TRBD1 agrees at 9 bases. With 4 bases clipped from V and 3 bases from J, the junction kept 17 bases outside the gene matches. Germline V CDR1 and CDR2: SGDLS, YYNGEE. The CDR3 contains 19 residues. CDR3 sequence (DNA): TGTGCCAGCAGCCCCCAAGGGACCCCGCGGGACAGGGTCTACAATGAGCAGTTCTTC. Translating it yields CASSPQGTPRDRVYNEQFF.

This clone was observed once. The chain has TRBV10-3 and TRBJ2-5; D is perhaps TRBD1 (6 bases). V lost 4 bases to trimming and J lost 5 bases, with 11 bases between them. CDR1 ENHRY and CDR2 SYGVKD come from the germline V gene. This CDR3 is 13 amino acids long. As DNA, the CDR3 is TGTGCCATCAGTGGGGACAAATGGGAGACCCAGTACTTC. Its protein is CAISGDKWETQYF.